The sequence of this T cell receptor (beta chain) was determined in a study of blood T cell repertoires in COVID-19. Looking at the study overall: The United States, Italy and Spain provided the acute and convalescent COVID-19 samples.

Some clones are missing from TCRdb's copy, which holds only in-frame ones; the method was immunoSEQ multiplex PCR. The data show a few hundred thousand clones, 84% seen once. Trimming took off 7 bases at V and 6 bases at J, with 20 bases between the two ends. This CDR3 is 14 amino acids long. The germline CDR1 and CDR2 sequences are SGHRS and YFSETQ. The sample consisted of peripheral blood. J is TRBJ2-7 and V is TRBV5-1, with TRBD2 as a possible D gene (6 bases). This TCR derives from a woman between 40 and 50 years old who had recovered from COVID-19. CDR3: CASRGGGVRVEQYF. The CDR3 nucleotides read TGCGCCAGCCGGGGAGGAGGAGTGCGGGTCGAGCAGTACTTC.